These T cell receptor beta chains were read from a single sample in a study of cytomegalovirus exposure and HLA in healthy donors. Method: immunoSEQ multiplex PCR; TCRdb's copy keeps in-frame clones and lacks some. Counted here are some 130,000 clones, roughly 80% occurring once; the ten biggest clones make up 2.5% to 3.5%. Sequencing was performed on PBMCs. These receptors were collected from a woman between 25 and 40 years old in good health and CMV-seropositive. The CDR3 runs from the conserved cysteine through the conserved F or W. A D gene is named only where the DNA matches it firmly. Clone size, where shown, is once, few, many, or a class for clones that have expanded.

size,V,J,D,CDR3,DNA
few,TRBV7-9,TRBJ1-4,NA,CSSNFGDSHNEKLFF,TGTTCCAGCAACTTCGGCGACAGCCACAATGAAAAACTGTTTTTT
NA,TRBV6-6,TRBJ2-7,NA,CASSSFQGKYEQYF,TGTGCCAGCAGTTCATTTCAGGGAAAATACGAGCAGTACTTC
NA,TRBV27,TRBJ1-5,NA,CASSLLANQPQHF,TGTGCCAGCAGTTTATTGGCTAATCAGCCCCAGCATTTT
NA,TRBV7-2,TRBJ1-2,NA,CASSSAPGYGYTF,TGTGCCAGCAGCTCCGCCCCCGGGTATGGCTACACCTTC
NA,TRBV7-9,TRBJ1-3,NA,CASSLDGLSGNTIYF,TGTGCCAGCAGCTTAGACGGACTCTCTGGAAACACCATATATTTT
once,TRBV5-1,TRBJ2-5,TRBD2,CASSLGSGGPQETQYF,TGCGCCAGCAGCTTGGGTAGCGGGGGACCCCAAGAGACCCAGTACTTC
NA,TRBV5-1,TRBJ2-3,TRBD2,CASSSGLAGGSPRTDTQYF,TGCGCCAGCAGCTCTGGACTAGCGGGGGGGTCCCCAAGAACAGATACGCAGTATTTT
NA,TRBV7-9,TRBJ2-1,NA,CASTEGGSYNEQFF,TGTGCCAGCACGGAGGGCGGCTCCTACAATGAGCAGTTCTTC
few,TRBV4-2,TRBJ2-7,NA,CASSQVGRAPYEQYF,TGTGCCAGCAGCCAAGTGGGCAGGGCACCCTACGAGCAGTACTTC
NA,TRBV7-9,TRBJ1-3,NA,CASHKKGLGNTIYF,TGTGCCAGCCACAAAAAGGGGCTTGGAAACACCATATATTTT
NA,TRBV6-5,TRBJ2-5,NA,CASSYGGGRQGETQYF,TGTGCCAGCAGTTATGGGGGGGGCCGCCAGGGAGAGACCCAGTACTTC
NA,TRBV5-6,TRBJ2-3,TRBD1,CASSFRGTDTDTQYF,TGTGCCAGCAGCTTTCGAGGGACAGACACAGATACGCAGTATTTT
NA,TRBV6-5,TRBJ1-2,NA,CASSYLTDRGYTF,TGTGCCAGCAGTTACCTGACAGATCGGGGCTACACCTTC
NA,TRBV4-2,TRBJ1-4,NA,CASSQDWRTNEKLFF,TGTGCCAGCAGCCAAGATTGGCGGACTAATGAAAAACTGTTTTTT
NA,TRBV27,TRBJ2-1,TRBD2,CASHLAGGPYEQFF,TGTGCCAGTCACCTAGCGGGGGGGCCGTATGAGCAGTTCTTC
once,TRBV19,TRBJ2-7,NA,CASSRGSYEQYF,TGTGCCAGTTCAAGGGGAAGCTACGAGCAGTACTTC
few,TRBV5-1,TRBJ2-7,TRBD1,CASSLGPQGAGYEQYF,TGCGCCAGCAGTTTGGGGCCCCAGGGGGCCGGTTACGAGCAGTACTTC
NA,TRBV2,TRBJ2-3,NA,CASSGLKRGAGPDTQYF,TGTGCCAGCAGTGGCCTTAAACGGGGCGCGGGACCAGATACGCAGTATTTT
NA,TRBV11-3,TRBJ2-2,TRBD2,CASSPSGSPGELFF,TGTGCCAGCAGCCCTAGCGGGTCGCCCGGGGAGCTGTTTTTT
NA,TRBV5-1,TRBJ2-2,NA,CASTRAGATGELFF,TGCGCCAGCACCCGGGCGGGGGCTACCGGGGAGCTGTTTTTT
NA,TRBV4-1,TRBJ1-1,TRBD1,CASSYAQGVRTEAFF,TGCGCCAGCAGTTACGCTCAGGGGGTTCGCACTGAAGCTTTCTTT
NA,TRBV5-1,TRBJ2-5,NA,CASRFDRPQETQYF,TGCGCCAGCAGGTTCGACAGACCTCAAGAGACCCAGTACTTC
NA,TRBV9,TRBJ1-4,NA,CASSPREGATNEKLFF,TGTGCCAGCAGCCCGCGGGAGGGGGCAACTAATGAAAAACTGTTTTTT
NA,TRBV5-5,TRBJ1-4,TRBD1,CASSSGGPYNEKLFF,TGTGCCAGCAGCTCAGGGGGACCGTACAATGAAAAACTGTTTTTT
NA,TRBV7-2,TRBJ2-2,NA,CASSLQGTTGELFF,TGTGCCAGCAGCCTACAGGGAACCACCGGGGAGCTGTTTTTT
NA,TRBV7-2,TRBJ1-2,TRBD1,CASSSDRRGYGYTF,TGTGCCAGCAGCTCGGACAGGAGGGGCTATGGCTACACCTTC